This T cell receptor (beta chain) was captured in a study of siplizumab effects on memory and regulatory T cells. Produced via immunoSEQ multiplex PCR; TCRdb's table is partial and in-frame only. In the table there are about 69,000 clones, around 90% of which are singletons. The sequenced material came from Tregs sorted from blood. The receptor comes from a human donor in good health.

In DNA form, the CDR3 reads TGTGCCAGCAGCCCTGGGACGGGCTCCTACAATGAGCAGTTCTTC. This gives the protein CASSPGTGSYNEQFF. The chain couples TRBV11-2 to TRBJ2-1; D is possibly TRBD1 or TRBD2 (5 bases each). Germline V lookup: CDR1 SGHAT, CDR2 FQNNGV. V lost 5 bases and J lost 0, with 11 bases in between. The CDR3 is 15 amino acids.